This TCR beta chain was sequenced during a study of blood T cell repertoires in COVID-19. About the research overall: The United States, Italy and Spain were the sources of the acute and convalescent COVID-19 samples.

This CDR3 spans 14 amino acids. The germline V gene encodes CDR1 MNHEY and CDR2 SVGAGI. V trimming: 11 bases; J trimming: 3 bases; junction bases outside the gene matches: 9. The method was immunoSEQ multiplex PCR; TCRdb's version includes in-frame clones alone and lacks a portion of them. The sample lists around 46,000 clones; approximately 86% were seen once. Cohort 3 recovery required two negative PCRs, clearance, or symptom resolution. Sequences were obtained from PBMCs or T cells enriched from blood (not recorded which). This sequence joins TRBV6-5 and TRBJ2-7, with 11 nucleotides matching TRBD1. The clonotype was recovered from a woman in her fifties or sixties who had recovered from COVID-19. The CDR3 bases are TGTGCCTCTGCGTCCGGGACAGGGGGCTACGAGCAGTACTTC. This encodes CASASGTGGYEQYF.